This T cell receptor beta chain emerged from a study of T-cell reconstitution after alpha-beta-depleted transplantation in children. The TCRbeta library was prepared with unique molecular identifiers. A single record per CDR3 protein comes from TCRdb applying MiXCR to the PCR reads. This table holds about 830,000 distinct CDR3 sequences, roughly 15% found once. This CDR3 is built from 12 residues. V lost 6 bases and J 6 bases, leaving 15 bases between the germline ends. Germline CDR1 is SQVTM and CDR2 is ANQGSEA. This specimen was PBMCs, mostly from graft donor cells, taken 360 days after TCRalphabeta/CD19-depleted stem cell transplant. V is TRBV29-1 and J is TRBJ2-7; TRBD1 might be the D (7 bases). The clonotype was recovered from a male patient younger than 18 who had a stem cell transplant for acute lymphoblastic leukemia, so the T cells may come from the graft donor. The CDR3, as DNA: TGCAGCGTCCCCAGACAGGGAGGCGAGCAGTACTTC. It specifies CSVPRQGGEQYF.